This TCR beta chain was obtained from a study of shared clonotypes between healthy human individuals (TCRdb year 2020). Context from the whole study: The cohort comprised two women and a few men aged 18 to 49 years. To estimate repertoire size and how much clonotype sharing occurs between individuals, the study deeply sequenced the blood TCR repertoires of roughly 5 healthy adults. To increase sequencing depth and limit assay-specific biases, TCR repertoire library preparation and sequencing were carried out by different laboratories using diverse techniques. Between about 0.94 and 8.9 billion PBMCs per donor were obtained by leukapheresis. What the research found in general, with its limitations: Sampling was restricted to blood, and TCR repertoires in tissues likely differ from the TCR repertoires found in blood. Because the study included a small number of donors, the genetic and exposure-history diversity represented was limited. Pairwise subsampling led to the expectation that sequencing depth would affect the degree of clonotype sharing among donors.

The donors were healthy, HIV-negative adults who had no recently reported acute infections or vaccinations. All donors were Caucasian adults living in Nashville, Tennessee, USA. For unsorted samples, 90 million to 95 million PBMCs were counted, and genomic DNA was extracted using the QIAamp DNA Blood Mini kit. Blood was collected by leukapheresis, and PBMCs were isolated by Ficoll-Histopaque density gradient centrifugation and then cryopreserved in liquid nitrogen vapor phase. Using the deep immunoSEQ assay, multiplex PCR amplified TCR CDR3 regions from genomic DNA. Extracted genomic DNA from each cell subset was spread evenly across all wells of several immunoSEQ 96-well plates, with each plate serving as a replicate. For unsorted PBMC, approximately 0.3 ug genomic DNA, equal to tens of thousands of T cell genomes, was loaded into each replicate PCR. Ten immunoSEQ deep assay plates were used to sequence unsorted PBMC genomic DNA. Purified libraries were quantified with a Qubit 3.0 fluorometer, sized on a Bioanalyzer 2100, and re-quantified with the KAPA Library Quantification kit. Every immunoSEQ 96-well plate was sequenced on a separate single-read 150-cycle Illumina NextSeq 550 flow cell. Per the source publication's procedure: The immunoSEQ output contained only junctional sequences without quality scores, so filtering could not match that applied to full-length reads. Sequences were annotated with PyIR, a Python wrapper for IgBLAST v1.9, using IMGT germline references to assign V/J genes and CDR3. Reads were filtered out if the reads had weak V/J assignments (E-value above 1e-6), no CDR3, stop codons, out-of-frame junctions, or ambiguous translated residues. V3J clonotypes were defined as sequences sharing the same inferred V gene, J gene, and CDR3 amino acid sequence. The percentage overlap between two repertoires was calculated by dividing the number of shared unique clonotypes by the size of the smaller repertoire. RTK rarefaction, the Chao1 estimator, and Recon v2.1 estimates of unobserved clonotypes were used to assess repertoire richness. What TCRdb holds here is the immuneACCESS table cut down to in-frame rearrangements. Part of the clones is not present; checked against another copy, under half of the missing clones reflect an unresolved V gene, and the others are unexplained. V, J and clone size derive from that table, while D and trimming were established from the DNA sequence. The sample yields 450,000 to 500,000 clones; about 80% were counted once. Approximately 12% of the sample is held by the ten biggest clonotypes.

Concerning this clone: The target of this receptor is not known. Nothing much larger sits one base from this clone, and base qualities are not available.

Trimming takes 7 bases from V and 0 bases from J, and the germline ends sit 14 bases apart. CDR1 and CDR2 are drawn from the germline V gene: SGHRS, YFSETQ. The CDR3 numbers 15 residues from cysteine through phenylalanine. Only the CDR3 region is kept as DNA, spanning 45 bases read in frame from base 1. The receptor was derived from a woman between 40 and 55 years old in good health. Some clones in this sample may be carry-over from other donors' samples. The material sequenced was PBMCs. Recombination connected TRBV5-1 to TRBJ1-3; a tentative D call is TRBD1 (5 bases match). The CDR3 protein: CASSGRGSSGNTIYF. The sequenced DNA: TGCGCCAGCTCAGGGAGGGGCAGCTCTGGAAACACCATATATTTT.